A single TCR beta chain is shown here with its context. The sample holds many counts of this clonotype. It lacks a known antigen. No per-base quality is available; no much larger clone lies one base away. The sample comes from a study of spatial heterogeneity in lung cancer (dated 2019 in TCRdb). About the investigation overall: Beta-chain transcripts were consistently detected in greater numbers than alpha-chain transcripts, which likely reflected higher beta-chain transcript abundance. In the raw uncorrected reads, each unique combination of TCR and UMI appeared more than ten times on average. The study quantitatively compared TCR alpha and beta repertoires across multiple tumor regions, matched nontumor lung and blood in non-small cell lung cancer. TCR repertoire features were related to nonsynonymous mutation counts determined by whole-exome sequencing of tumor tissue. Both alpha and beta chains were TCR-sequenced in 220 or so tumor regions, 64 matched nontumor lung samples and roughly 54 PBMC samples obtained at surgery.

General findings and caveats noted by the study authors: Confirming at a functional level the hypothesis that regional TCRs recognize regional mutations was considered to require additional single-cell paired TCR alpha and beta sequencing. Ubiquitous expanded tumor TCRs showed up in blood more often at tumor resection than at routine follow-up.

V is cut back by 3 bases and J by 2 bases, with 5 bases in the junction unmatched. The germline V gene provides CDR1 MNHEY and CDR2 SVGAGI. Inclusive of the bounding cysteine and phenylalanine, the CDR3 is 15 residues long. Just the 45-base CDR3 DNA is kept, in frame starting at base 1. The library relied on 5' RACE. The reads were generated on a NextSeq 500. The TCR library protocol attached a unique molecular identifier to each TCR cDNA molecule to allow correction of PCR and sequencing errors. In the original analysis: TCR identification, UMI-based error correction and CDR3 extraction were all carried out with Decombinator tools. Expanded TCRs were defined as those above a frequency of 2 per 1,000, corresponding to the top 1% of the tumor frequency distribution. Renyi diversity was computed with the R vegan package after each repertoire had been subsampled 100 times to 5,000 TCRs. CDR3 similarity networks were constructed using string-kernel similarity of amino acid triplets, with links drawn between CDR3s whose pairwise similarity was above 0.82. The public reads were reanalyzed by TCRdb: fastp trimming at Q25, MiXCR alignment, in-frame beta chains only. Every entry covers one CDR3 protein and lists the most common genes and DNA from its rows. TCRdb, not the original authors, processed these V and J calls. Counted in this sample were approximately 3,000 distinct CDR3 sequences; about 17% of them appeared once. Roughly 84% of the sample belongs to the ten largest clones.

The time point label of this sample denotes: sample taken at primary tumor resection. TCR sequencing used whole RNA extracted from tumor and nontumor lung tissue, or from cryopreserved PBMC samples, without cell sorting. Samples were obtained from about 69 patients with early-stage, untreated non-small cell lung cancer from the lung TRACERx cohort. Only patients for whom sufficient RNA was available from at least two tumor regions were selected for TCR sequencing. Recombination connected TRBV6-5 to TRBJ2-7, with 9 central nucleotides matching TRBD1. Sequencing was performed on PBMCs, taken at surgery. This sequence was found in a female donor with early-stage non-small cell lung cancer. The nucleotide sequence reads TGTGCCAGCAGTTATCGGGGACAGGGCACCTACGAGCAGTACTTC. Its protein reads: CASSYRGQGTYEQYF.